Listed below are T cell receptor beta chains from one sample, sequenced in a study of blood T cells in healthy people across ages. A single record per CDR3 protein comes from TCRdb applying MiXCR to the 5' RACE reads. There are 660,000 or so distinct CDR3 sequences in the sample; about 54% occur only once, and 30% to 40% lies in the top ten. The sequenced sample was blood. Receptors originate from a man aged 55 to 70 in good health. Both conserved end residues are part of each CDR3. D genes are given only for firm matches. Clone size appears in some rows only: once, few, many, or a class for an expanded clone.

J gene	D gene	clone size	V gene	CDR3 protein	CDR3 DNA
TRBJ2-2	.	.	TRBV28	CASSLGGASNTGELFF	TGTGCCAGCAGTTTGGGCGGGGCGTCGAACACCGGGGAGCTGTTTTTT
TRBJ1-2	.	.	TRBV20-1	CSARVTERANYGYTF	TGCAGTGCTAGAGTGACGGAGCGGGCTAACTATGGCTACACCTTC
TRBJ2-1	.	few	TRBV10-2	CASKGDSSYNEQFF	TGCGCCAGCAAGGGCGATAGCTCCTACAATGAGCAGTTCTTC
TRBJ2-1	TRBD1	once	TRBV5-1	CASSLYDRDYNEQFF	TGCGCCAGCAGCTTGTACGACAGGGACTACAATGAGCAGTTCTTC
TRBJ2-1	TRBD2	once	TRBV3-1	CASSQGGGVGYNEQFF	TGTGCCAGCAGCCAAGGGGGGGGTGTCGGATACAATGAGCAGTTCTTC
TRBJ2-7	TRBD1	.	TRBV28	CASSVGQATYEQYF	TGTGCCAGCAGTGTAGGACAGGCGACCTACGAGCAGTACTTC
TRBJ2-3	TRBD2	.	TRBV10-3	CAISGISGAVTDTQYF	TGTGCCATCAGTGGGATTAGCGGGGCTGTCACAGATACGCAGTATTTT
TRBJ2-1	.	.	TRBV12-3/TRBV12-4	CAIRRGYNEQFF	TGTGCCATCCGTAGGGGGTACAATGAGCAGTTCTTC
TRBJ1-2	.	once	TRBV20-1	CSARDGRDPFTF	TGCAGTGCTAGAGATGGGAGGGACCCCTTCACCTTC
TRBJ2-1	.	few	TRBV7-2	CASSLWAGDHNEQFF	TGTGCCAGCAGCTTATGGGCCGGGGATCACAATGAGCAGTTCTTC
TRBJ2-5	.	once	TRBV20-1	CSASSGGGQQETQYF	TGCAGTGCTAGTAGCGGCGGGGGCCAACAAGAGACCCAGTACTTC
TRBJ1-5	.	.	TRBV10-3	CAISESGPERGNQPQHF	TGTGCCATCAGTGAGTCGGGACCGGAGAGAGGGAATCAGCCCCAGCATTTT
TRBJ2-1	TRBD2	.	TRBV11-2	CATASSGGIYNEQFF	TGTGCCACCGCCTCTAGCGGGGGAATATACAATGAGCAGTTCTTC
TRBJ2-6	.	.	TRBV3-1	CASSQDLSSGANVLTF	TGTGCCAGCAGCCAAGATTTGAGCTCTGGGGCCAACGTCCTGACTTTC
TRBJ2-3	TRBD1	.	TRBV12-3/TRBV12-4	CASSYGGTGGTDTQYF	TGTGCCAGCAGTTATGGAGGGACAGGGGGCACAGATACGCAGTATTTT
TRBJ2-5	TRBD2	once	TRBV2	CASSPRTSGEQETQYF	TGTGCCAGCAGTCCCAGGACTAGCGGGGAACAAGAGACCCAGTACTTC
TRBJ1-1	.	.	TRBV3-1	CASSQSGYGNTEAFF	TGTGCCAGCAGCCAGTCGGGCTACGGGAACACTGAAGCTTTCTTT
TRBJ2-7	.	.	TRBV6-5	CASSYSGQIYEQYF	TGTGCCAGCAGTTACTCAGGTCAGATCTACGAGCAGTACTTC
TRBJ2-7	TRBD2	.	TRBV2	CASRRAGGRWEQYF	TGTGCCAGCAGGCGAGCGGGGGGCCGGTGGGAGCAGTACTTC
TRBJ2-4	.	.	TRBV29-1	CSAHLQEDSLNIQYF	TGCAGCGCACATCTCCAAGAGGACAGCCTAAACATTCAGTACTTC
TRBJ1-6	.	.	TRBV25-1	CASSNQGGFRSPLHF	TGTGCCAGCAGTAATCAGGGAGGATTTAGGTCACCCCTCCACTTT
TRBJ1-1	.	once	TRBV29-1	CSVRLNTEAFF	TGCAGCGTAAGACTGAACACTGAAGCTTTCTTT
TRBJ2-7	.	few	TRBV27	CASSLEDGEDYEQYF	TGTGCCAGCAGTTTAGAGGACGGGGAGGACTACGAGCAGTACTTC
TRBJ2-6	TRBD1	.	TRBV2	CASSGQGRLSGANVLTF	TGTGCCAGCAGTGGACAGGGGCGCCTCTCTGGGGCCAACGTCCTGACTTTC
TRBJ1-2	TRBD1	.	TRBV29-1	CSVVMGTGGYGYTF	TGCAGCGTTGTGATGGGGACAGGGGGCTATGGCTACACCTTC
TRBJ2-2	.	.	TRBV6-1	CASSGRRGIGGELFF	TGTGCCAGCAGTGGGAGGCGGGGTATTGGCGGGGAGCTGTTTTTT
TRBJ2-5	.	few	TRBV27	CASGHQETQYF	TGTGCCAGCGGACACCAAGAGACCCAGTACTTC
TRBJ2-2	.	.	TRBV20-1	CSASSQTSTGELFF	TGCAGTGCTAGTAGTCAGACCTCCACCGGGGAGCTGTTTTTT
TRBJ1-5	.	.	TRBV6-1	CASSEGNRLHNQPQHF	TGTGCCAGCAGTGAGGGAAACAGGTTACACAATCAGCCCCAGCATTTT
TRBJ2-1	.	.	TRBV7-2	CASSLEPGSSYNEQFF	TGTGCCAGCAGCCTCGAACCGGGCAGCTCCTACAATGAGCAGTTCTTC
TRBJ2-7	.	.	TRBV5-6	CASSLTGTNEQYF	TGTGCCAGCAGCTTGACAGGGACGAACGAGCAGTACTTC
TRBJ2-1	.	.	TRBV5-1	CASRPAGGSSYNEQFF	TGCGCCAGCAGACCTGCTGGGGGGAGCTCCTACAATGAGCAGTTCTTC
TRBJ2-1	TRBD2	.	TRBV6-1	CASSWTSGGAYEQFF	TGTGCCAGCAGTTGGACTAGCGGGGGGGCCTATGAGCAGTTCTTC
TRBJ1-4	TRBD1	.	TRBV4-1	CAGSQGQGPTNEKLFF	TGCGCCGGCAGCCAAGGACAGGGGCCAACTAATGAAAAACTGTTTTTT
TRBJ2-7	.	many	TRBV25-1	CASSELAGGGGIYEQYF	TGTGCCAGCAGTGAACTCGCCGGAGGGGGAGGAATCTACGAGCAGTACTTC
TRBJ1-1	.	many	TRBV5-1	CASSLQGGTEAFF	TGCGCCAGCAGCTTACAGGGAGGCACTGAAGCTTTCTTT
TRBJ2-1	TRBD2	.	TRBV5-6	CASSWGLADSYNEQFF	TGTGCCAGCAGCTGGGGACTAGCGGATTCCTACAATGAGCAGTTCTTC
TRBJ2-3	TRBD2	.	TRBV20-1	CSAGLAGGRGSYF	TGTAGTGCTGGACTAGCGGGGGGGCGTGGTTCGTATTTT
TRBJ2-5	.	.	TRBV12-3/TRBV12-4	CASTHGVLQETQYF	TGTGCCAGCACCCACGGGGTCCTGCAAGAGACCCAGTACTTC
TRBJ2-2	.	.	TRBV12-5	CASGFSNTGELFF	TGTGCTAGTGGTTTCAGCAACACCGGGGAGCTGTTTTTT